This T cell receptor (beta chain) was recorded in a study of early T cells in non-severe SARS-CoV-2 infection. There are many counts of this clonotype. Tagging with unique molecular identifiers was applied to individual cDNA molecules. TCRdb recomputed calls from the 5' RACE reads with MiXCR, one row per CDR3 protein. This table holds roughly 28,000 distinct CDR3 sequences, 4% to 4.5% found once. This clonotype was obtained from an adult who was a healthcare worker with PCR-confirmed SARS-CoV-2 infection or an uninfected control (not recorded which). Material for sequencing was whole blood.

Here the CDR3 DNA reads TGCAGTGCTAGAGGACTAGTTAAAGCCAAAAACATTCAGTACTTC. The encoded protein is CSARGLVKAKNIQYF. J is TRBJ2-4 and V is TRBV20-1; D is perhaps TRBD2 (6 bases). This CDR3 spans 15 amino acids. Trimming took off 1 base at V and 0 bases at J, with 10 bases between the two ends. Germline values: CDR1 DFQATT, CDR2 SNEGSKA (reference sequence).